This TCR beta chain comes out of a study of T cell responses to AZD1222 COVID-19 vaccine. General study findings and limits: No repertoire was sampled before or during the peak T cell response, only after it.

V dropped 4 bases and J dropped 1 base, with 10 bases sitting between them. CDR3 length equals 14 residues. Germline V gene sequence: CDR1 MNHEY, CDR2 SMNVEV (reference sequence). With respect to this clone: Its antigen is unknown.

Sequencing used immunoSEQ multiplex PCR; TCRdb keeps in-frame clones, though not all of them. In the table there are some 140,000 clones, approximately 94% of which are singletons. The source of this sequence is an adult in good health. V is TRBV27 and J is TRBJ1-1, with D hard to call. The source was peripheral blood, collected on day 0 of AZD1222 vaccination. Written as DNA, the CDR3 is TGTGCCAGCAGTTCCCCGGGGAGGAACACTGAAGCTTTCTTT. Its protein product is CASSSPGRNTEAFF.